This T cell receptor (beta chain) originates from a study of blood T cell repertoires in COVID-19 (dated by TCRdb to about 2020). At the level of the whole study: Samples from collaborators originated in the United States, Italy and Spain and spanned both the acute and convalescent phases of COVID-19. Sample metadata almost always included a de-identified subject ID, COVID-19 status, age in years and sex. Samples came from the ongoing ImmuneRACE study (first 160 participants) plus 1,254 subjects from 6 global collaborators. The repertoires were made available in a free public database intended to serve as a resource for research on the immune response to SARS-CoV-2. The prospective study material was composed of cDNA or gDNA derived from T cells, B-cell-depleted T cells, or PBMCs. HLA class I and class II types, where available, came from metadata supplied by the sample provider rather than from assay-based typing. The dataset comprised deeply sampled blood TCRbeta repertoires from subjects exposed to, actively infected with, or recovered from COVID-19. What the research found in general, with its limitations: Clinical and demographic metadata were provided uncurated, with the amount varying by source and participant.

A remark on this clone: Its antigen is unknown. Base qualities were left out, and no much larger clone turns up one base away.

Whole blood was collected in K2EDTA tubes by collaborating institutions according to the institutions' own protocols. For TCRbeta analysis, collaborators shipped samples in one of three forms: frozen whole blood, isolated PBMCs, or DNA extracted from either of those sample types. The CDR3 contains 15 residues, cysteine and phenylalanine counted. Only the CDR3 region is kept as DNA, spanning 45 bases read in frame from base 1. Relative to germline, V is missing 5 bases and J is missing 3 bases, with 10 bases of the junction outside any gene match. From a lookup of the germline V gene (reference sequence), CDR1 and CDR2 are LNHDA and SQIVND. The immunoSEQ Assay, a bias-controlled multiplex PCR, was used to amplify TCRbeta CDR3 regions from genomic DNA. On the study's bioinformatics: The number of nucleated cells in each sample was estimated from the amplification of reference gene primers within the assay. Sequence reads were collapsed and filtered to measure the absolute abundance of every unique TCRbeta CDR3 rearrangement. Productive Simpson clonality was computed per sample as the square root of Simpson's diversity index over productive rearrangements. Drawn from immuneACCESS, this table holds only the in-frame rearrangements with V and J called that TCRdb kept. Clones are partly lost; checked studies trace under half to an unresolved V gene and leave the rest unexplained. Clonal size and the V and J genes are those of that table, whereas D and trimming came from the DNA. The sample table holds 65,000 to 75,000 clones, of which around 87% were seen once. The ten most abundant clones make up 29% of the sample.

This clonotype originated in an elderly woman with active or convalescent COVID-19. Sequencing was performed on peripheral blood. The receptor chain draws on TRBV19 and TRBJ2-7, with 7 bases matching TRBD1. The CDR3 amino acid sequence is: CASSQQGLNLYEQYF. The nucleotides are TGTGCCAGTAGTCAACAGGGGCTCAATCTCTACGAGCAGTACTTC.